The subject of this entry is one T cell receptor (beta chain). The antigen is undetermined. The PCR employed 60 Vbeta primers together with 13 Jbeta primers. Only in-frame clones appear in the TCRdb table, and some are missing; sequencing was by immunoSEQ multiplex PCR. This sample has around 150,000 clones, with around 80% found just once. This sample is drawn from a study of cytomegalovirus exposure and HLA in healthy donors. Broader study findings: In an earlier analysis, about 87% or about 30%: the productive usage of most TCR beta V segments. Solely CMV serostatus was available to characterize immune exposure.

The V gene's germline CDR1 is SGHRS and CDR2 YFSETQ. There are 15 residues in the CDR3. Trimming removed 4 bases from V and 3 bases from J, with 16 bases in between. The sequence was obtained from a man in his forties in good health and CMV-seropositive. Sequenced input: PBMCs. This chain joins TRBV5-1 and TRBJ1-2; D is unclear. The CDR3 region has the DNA TGCGCCAGCAGCCTTGGACGGATTAGCGACTATGGCTACACCTTC. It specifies CASSLGRISDYGYTF.